This TCR beta chain is drawn from a study of T cells in Graves' hyperthyroidism and ophthalmopathy. Germline CDR1 reads DFQATT; CDR2 reads SNEGSKA (reference sequence). The V and J ends lost 0 bases and 2 bases, in that order; junction bases with no gene match: 12. CDR3 length: 17 residues. This clonotype was observed at least ten times. The investigators amplified TCR beta CDR3 regions from RNA transcripts. Primed by the HTBI set, a first-round RT-PCR was run on the TCR CDR3. One entry per CDR3 protein results from TCRdb running MiXCR on the multiplex PCR reads. The sample holds around 240,000 distinct CDR3 sequences, about a sixth seen once.

The TCR comes from a woman aged 18-29 years with Graves' ophthalmopathy. The specimen sequenced was blood. The J gene is TRBJ1-2, the V gene TRBV20-1; 7 bases match TRBD1. The CDR3 DNA follows: TGCAGTGCTAGAGATAGGGGGCACTTTGGGACGAACTATGGCTACACCTTC. This translates into CSARDRGHFGTNYGYTF.